There are a few counts of the clone carrying this T cell receptor (beta chain). The antigen remains undetermined. The data derive from a study of human T cells and chemical hapten exposure. Study background: Per-sample TCR yields varied mainly from small pooled library volume differences.

Time point in this sample: patch test 1, 2 weeks after DPC sensitization. As for treatment: therapeutic diphenylcyclopropenone sensitization with weekly scalp DPC. The CDR3 contains 13 residues. Germline assignment: CDR1 SGHNT and CDR2 YYREEE (reference sequence). V was pared by 2 bases and J by 6 bases, with 12 bases between. Study results and caveats: Controls formed significantly fewer large CDR3 similarity clusters than expanded TCRs did.

Authors' data handling: Samples held a median of around 92,000 TCRs, range about 23,224–690,600. TCRdb called the RACE reads again in MiXCR, with one record for every CDR3 protein. For this entry, the V and J calls and clone size follow TCRdb and not the study's own pipeline. The sample includes 150,000 to 200,000 distinct CDR3 sequences, roughly 15% of them seen just once. Sequences were derived from whole blood, sampled in connection with sensitization to the hapten diphenylcyclopropenone (DPC). The chain recombines TRBV5-4 with TRBJ2-7; a possible D gene is TRBD2 (5 bases). This TCR was recovered from a woman in her twenties or thirties with alopecia areata. Some clones in this sample may be carry-over from other donors' samples. In DNA form, the CDR3 reads TGTGCCAGCAGCTTCCGGGGAGTTGGCGAGCAGTACTTC. This codes for CASSFRGVGEQYF.